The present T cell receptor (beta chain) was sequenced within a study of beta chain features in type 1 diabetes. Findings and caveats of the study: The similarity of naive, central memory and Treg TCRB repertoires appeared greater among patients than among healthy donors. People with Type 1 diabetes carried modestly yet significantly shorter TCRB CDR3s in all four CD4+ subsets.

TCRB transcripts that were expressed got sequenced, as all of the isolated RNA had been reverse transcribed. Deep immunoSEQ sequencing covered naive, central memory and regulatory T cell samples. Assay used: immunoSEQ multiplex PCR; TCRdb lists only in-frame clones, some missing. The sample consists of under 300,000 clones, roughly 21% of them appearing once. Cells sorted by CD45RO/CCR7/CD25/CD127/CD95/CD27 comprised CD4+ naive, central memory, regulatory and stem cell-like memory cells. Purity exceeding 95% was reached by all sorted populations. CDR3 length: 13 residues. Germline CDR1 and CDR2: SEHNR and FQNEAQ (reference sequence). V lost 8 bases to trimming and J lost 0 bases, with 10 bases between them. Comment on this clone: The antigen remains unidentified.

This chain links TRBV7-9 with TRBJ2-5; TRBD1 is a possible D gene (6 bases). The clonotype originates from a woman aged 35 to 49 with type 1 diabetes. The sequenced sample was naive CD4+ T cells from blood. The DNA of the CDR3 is TGTGCCAGCTTGTGGACAGACCAAGAGACCCAGTACTTC. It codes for CASLWTDQETQYF.